This paragraph reports one T cell receptor (beta chain). Its antigen remains unknown. The data are from a study of shared clonotypes between healthy human individuals. Study at large: Donors, aged 18 to 49, were two women and three men.

TCRdb's copy holds only in-frame clones and misses some; the assay was immunoSEQ multiplex PCR. The sample includes around 720,000 clones, roughly 73% seen only once; the top ten take 1.5% to 2%. Deletions cut 6 bases from V and 10 bases from J, with 10 bases between. The germline CDR1 and CDR2 sequences are SNHLY and FYNNEI. The CDR3 has 11 residues. Findings of the study overall: Relative to their counterparts shared across all four donors, non-shared clonotypes exhibited diminished generation probabilities. Clonotype sharing among donors, it was expected, would be affected by sequencing depth.

The rearrangement joins TRBV2 to TRBJ2-1; D unclear. Source material: memory CD4+ T cells sorted from blood. Subset indicated: CD45RA-negative fraction. This clonotype originated in a woman aged 30 to 39 in good health. The CDR3 bases are TGTGCCAGCAGCATAGACGGGGAGCAGTTCTTC. This codes for CASSIDGEQFF.